The 13 T cell receptor beta chains listed next were all sequenced from one sample in a study of T cells expressing NK-cell markers. TCRdb processed the 5' RACE reads again and assigns one entry to each CDR3 protein, with no DNA. The sample table sets out around 100,000 distinct CDR3 sequences. Sequenced: blood T cells: a sorted CD56 or NKG2C T cell subset, CD4+ or CD8+ T cells, or bulk PBMC T cells (not recorded which). The receptors here all came from a woman between 18 and 75 years old in good health.

The chain links TRBV12-3 or TRBV12-4 to TRBJ2-5; TCRdb indicates TRBD1, and absent DNA this call remains unverified. The CDR3 consists of 11 residues. The CDR3 sequence: CASVGGPDIYF.

The CDR3 reads CSVEVTGAGYEQYF. The J gene is TRBJ2-7, the V gene TRBV29-1; TCRdb's D call of TRBD1 is untestable without DNA. From germline, CDR1 is SQVTM and CDR2 ANQGSEA. The CDR3 is 14 residues long.

This chain connects TRBV30 to TRBJ2-2; the D call of TRBD1 rests on TCRdb alone, since no DNA is present to check it. The CDR3 runs to 14 residues. Germline CDR1 is GTSNPN and CDR2 is SVGIG (reference sequence). Here the CDR3 reads CAWSFLGREEELFF.

The chain carries TRBV20-1 and TRBJ2-1. The germline gives CDR1 DFQATT, CDR2 SNEGSKA (reference sequence). The CDR3 has 15 residues. The CDR3 region is CSASWRELPYNEQFF.

V usage is TRBV20-1 and J usage is TRBJ1-1; TCRdb lists TRBD1, though no DNA is available to test this call. This CDR3 contains 13 residues. Germline lookup yields CDR1 DFQATT and CDR2 SNEGSKA (reference sequence). The CDR3 sequence: CSARGDSNTEAFF.

V is TRBV5-1 and J is TRBJ2-1; TCRdb names TRBD1, which stays unverified in the absence of DNA. Germline V gene sequence: CDR1 SGHRS, CDR2 YFSETQ. The CDR3 consists of 18 residues. This CDR3 is CASSSGQGSTLFYNEQFF.

The V and J genes are TRBV4-3 and TRBJ1-2; TCRdb selects TRBD1, and the lack of DNA leaves this call unchecked. This CDR3 has 15 amino acids. Germline V gene data show CDR1 as LGHNA and CDR2 as YSLEER. This CDR3 reads CASSQGQDTPYGYTF.

V is TRBV27 and J is TRBJ2-7; absent DNA, TCRdb's TRBD2 call cannot be checked. Germline V gene sequence: CDR1 MNHEY, CDR2 SMNVEV (reference sequence). This CDR3 is 17 amino acids long. CDR3 in amino acids: CASTSATSGKKSYEQYF.

The chain employs TRBV9 and TRBJ2-7; the D call from TCRdb, TRBD1, cannot be confirmed without DNA. CDR1 and CDR2 from the germline V gene are SGDLS and YYNGEE. The CDR3 spans 14 residues. Here the CDR3 reads CASSPGGGADEQYF.

The rearrangement links TRBV20-1 to TRBJ2-1; the TRBD2 assignment by TCRdb is unverifiable without DNA. The CDR3 runs 17 residues. CDR1 DFQATT and CDR2 SNEGSKA come from the germline V gene (reference sequence). CDR3 region: CSADTTGLDSSYNEQFF.

The V call is TRBV6-5, the J call TRBJ2-2; the TCRdb D gene call, TRBD2, has no DNA to confirm it. Germline loops: CDR1 MNHEY, CDR2 SVGAGI. CDR3 length: 15 amino acids. The CDR3 is CASSYSQPAAGELFF.

V and J are TRBV4-3 and TRBJ2-1; TCRdb's assignment of TRBD1 cannot be checked, as there is no DNA. The CDR3 is 15 residues long. Looked up from germline, CDR1 is LGHNA and CDR2 is YSLEER. CDR3 sequence reads: CASSAGTPTYNEQFF.

The chain has TRBV9 and TRBJ2-2; TCRdb's D gene call, TRBD1, goes unchecked for lack of DNA. From germline, CDR1 is SGDLS and CDR2 YYNGEE. CDR3 length: 15 amino acids. CDR3 loop: CASSVRDSYTGELFF.